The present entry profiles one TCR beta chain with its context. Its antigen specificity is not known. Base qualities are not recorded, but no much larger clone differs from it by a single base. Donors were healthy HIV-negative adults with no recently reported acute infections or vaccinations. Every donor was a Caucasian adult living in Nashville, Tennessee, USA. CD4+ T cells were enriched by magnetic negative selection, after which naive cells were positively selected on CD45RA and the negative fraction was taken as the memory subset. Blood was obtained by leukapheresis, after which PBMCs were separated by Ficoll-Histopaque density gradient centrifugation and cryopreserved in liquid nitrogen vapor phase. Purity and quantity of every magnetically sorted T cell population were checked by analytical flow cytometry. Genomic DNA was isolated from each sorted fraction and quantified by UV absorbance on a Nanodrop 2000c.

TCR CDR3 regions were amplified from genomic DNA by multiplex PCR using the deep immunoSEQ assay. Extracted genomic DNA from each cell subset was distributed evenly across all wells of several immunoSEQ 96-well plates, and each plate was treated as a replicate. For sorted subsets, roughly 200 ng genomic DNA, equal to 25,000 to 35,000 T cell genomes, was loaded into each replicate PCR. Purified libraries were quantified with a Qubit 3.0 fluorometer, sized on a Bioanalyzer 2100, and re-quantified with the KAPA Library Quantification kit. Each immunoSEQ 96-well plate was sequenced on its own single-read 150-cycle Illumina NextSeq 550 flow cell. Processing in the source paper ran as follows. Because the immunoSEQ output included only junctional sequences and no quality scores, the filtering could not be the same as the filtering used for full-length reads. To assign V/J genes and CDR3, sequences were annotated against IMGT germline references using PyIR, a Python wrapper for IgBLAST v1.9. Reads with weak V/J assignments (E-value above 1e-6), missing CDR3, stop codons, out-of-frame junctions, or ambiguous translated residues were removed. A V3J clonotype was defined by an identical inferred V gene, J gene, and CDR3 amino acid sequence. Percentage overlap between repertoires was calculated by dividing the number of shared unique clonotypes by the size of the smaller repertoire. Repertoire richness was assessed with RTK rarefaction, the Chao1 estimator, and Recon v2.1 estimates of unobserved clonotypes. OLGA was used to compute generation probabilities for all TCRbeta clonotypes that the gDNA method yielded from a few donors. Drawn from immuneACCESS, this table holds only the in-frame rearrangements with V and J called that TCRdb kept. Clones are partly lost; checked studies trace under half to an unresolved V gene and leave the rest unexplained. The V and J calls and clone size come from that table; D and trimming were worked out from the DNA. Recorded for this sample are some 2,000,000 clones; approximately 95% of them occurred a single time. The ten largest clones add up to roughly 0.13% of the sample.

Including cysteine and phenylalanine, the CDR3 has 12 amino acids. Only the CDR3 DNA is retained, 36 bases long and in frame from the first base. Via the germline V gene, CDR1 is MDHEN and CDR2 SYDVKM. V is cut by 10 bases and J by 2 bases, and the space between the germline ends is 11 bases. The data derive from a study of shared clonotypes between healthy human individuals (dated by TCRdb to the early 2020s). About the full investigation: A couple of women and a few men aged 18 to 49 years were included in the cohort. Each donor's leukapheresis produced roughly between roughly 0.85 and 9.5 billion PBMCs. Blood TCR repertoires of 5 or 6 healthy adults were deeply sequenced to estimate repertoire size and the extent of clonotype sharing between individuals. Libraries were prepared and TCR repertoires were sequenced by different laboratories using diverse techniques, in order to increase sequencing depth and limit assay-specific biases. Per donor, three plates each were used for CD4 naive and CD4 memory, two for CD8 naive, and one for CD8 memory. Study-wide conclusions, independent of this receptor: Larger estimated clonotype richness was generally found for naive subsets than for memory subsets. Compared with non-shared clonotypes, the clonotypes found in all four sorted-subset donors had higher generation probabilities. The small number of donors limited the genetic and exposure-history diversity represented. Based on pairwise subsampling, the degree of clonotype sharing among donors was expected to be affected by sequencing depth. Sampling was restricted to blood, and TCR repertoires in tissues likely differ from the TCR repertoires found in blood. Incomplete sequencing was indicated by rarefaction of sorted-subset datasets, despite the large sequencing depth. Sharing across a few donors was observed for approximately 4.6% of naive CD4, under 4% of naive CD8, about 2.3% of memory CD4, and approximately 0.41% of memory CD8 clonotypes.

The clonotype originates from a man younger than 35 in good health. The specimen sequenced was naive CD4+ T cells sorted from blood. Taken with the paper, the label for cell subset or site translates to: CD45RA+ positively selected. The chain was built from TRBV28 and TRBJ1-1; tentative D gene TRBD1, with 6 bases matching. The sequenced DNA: TGTGCCACCCGGACAGCCAACACTGAAGCTTTCTTT. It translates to CATRTANTEAFF.